The 5 T cell receptor beta chains presented below share a single source sample, sequenced in a study of shared clonotypes between healthy human individuals. Some clones are missing from TCRdb's copy, which holds only in-frame ones; the method was immunoSEQ multiplex PCR. The sample carries roughly 1,500,000 clones, roughly 98.5% recorded once. What was sequenced was naive CD4+ T cells sorted from blood. Stated subset: CD45RA+ positively selected. Every receptor here comes from a man aged 30-40 years in good health.

The chain is built from TRBV5-1 and TRBJ2-2; 8 bases agree with TRBD1. Germline V gene lookup returns CDR1 SGHRS and CDR2 YFSETQ. The CDR3 spans 15 residues. J gave up 7 bases and V 0 bases, and 5 bases lay outside the gene matches. DNA of the CDR3: TGCGCCAGCAGCTTGGTGGGACAGGACCACGGGGAGCTGTTTTTT. Its protein product is CASSLVGQDHGELFF.

The genes are TRBV9 and TRBJ2-2; D is ambiguous. The CDR3 length is 14 residues. V lost 2 bases to trimming and J lost 1 base, with 6 bases between them. Per the germline V gene, CDR1 is SGDLS and CDR2 is YYNGEE. CDR3 sequence reads: CASSVTRNTGELFF. In DNA, the CDR3 is TGTGCCAGCAGCGTGACACGGAACACCGGGGAGCTGTTTTTT.

As DNA, the CDR3 is TGTGCCACCCGACTAGACGCTAGCACAGATACGCAGTATTTT. It is translated as CATRLDASTDTQYF. This chain joins TRBV2 and TRBJ2-3, with D tentatively TRBD2 (6 bases). Deletions cut 10 bases from V and 0 bases from J, with 14 bases between. Germline V gene lookup returns CDR1 SNHLY and CDR2 FYNNEI. The CDR3 consists of 14 residues.

As concerns this clone: One junction end does not reproduce the germline sequence, and a read error may be involved. This chain joins TRBV7-2 and TRBJ1-5, with 9 bases aligning to TRBD1. CDR1 and CDR2 (germline): SGHTA, FQGNSA. The CDR3 length is 14 residues. The CDR3 DNA is TGTGCCAGCAGCCGAACAGGGGGCAAGCAGCCCCAGCATTTT. Encoded protein: CASSRTGGKQPQHF.

The J gene is TRBJ2-7, the V gene TRBV28; 8 bases are a match to TRBD2. CDR1 MDHEN and CDR2 SYDVKM come from the germline V gene. The ends lost 6 bases at V and 0 bases at J; junction bases unmatched: 4. The CDR3 is 14 residues long. For the CDR3, the DNA is TGTGCCAGCAGGAGGAGCGGGAGCTCCTACGAGCAGTACTTC. Translated, it gives CASRRSGSSYEQYF.